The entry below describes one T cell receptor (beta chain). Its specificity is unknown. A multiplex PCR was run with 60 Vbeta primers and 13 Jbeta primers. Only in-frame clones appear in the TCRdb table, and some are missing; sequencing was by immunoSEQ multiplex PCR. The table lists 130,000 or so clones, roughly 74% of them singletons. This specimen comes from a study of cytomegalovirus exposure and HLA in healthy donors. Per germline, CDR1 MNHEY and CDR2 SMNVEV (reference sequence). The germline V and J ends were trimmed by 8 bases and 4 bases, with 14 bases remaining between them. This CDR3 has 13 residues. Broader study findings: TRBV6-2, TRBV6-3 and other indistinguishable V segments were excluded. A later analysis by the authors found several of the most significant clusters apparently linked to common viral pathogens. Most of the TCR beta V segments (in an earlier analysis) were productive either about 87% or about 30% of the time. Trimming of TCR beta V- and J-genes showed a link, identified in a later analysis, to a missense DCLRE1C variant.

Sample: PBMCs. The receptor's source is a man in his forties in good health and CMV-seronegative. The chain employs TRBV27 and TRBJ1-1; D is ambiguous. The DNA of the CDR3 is TGTGCCAGCGGGGAGAGGGTAGGCACTGAAGCTTTCTTT. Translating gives CASGERVGTEAFF.